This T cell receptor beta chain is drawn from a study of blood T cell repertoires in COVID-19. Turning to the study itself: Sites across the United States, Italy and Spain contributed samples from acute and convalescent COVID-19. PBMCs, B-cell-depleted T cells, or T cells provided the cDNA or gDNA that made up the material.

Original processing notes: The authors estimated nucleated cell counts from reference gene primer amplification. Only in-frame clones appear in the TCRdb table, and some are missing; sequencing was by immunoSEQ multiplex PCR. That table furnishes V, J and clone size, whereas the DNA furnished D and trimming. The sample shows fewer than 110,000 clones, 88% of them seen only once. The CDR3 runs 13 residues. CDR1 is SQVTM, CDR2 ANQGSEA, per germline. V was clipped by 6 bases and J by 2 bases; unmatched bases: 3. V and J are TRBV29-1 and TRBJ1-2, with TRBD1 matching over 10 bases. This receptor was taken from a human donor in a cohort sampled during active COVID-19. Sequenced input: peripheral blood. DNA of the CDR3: TGCAGCGTGACAGGGGGCGAGAACTATGGCTACACCTTC. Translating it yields CSVTGGENYGYTF.